A single sample gave rise to the 27 T cell receptor beta chains below, sequenced in a study of T cells expressing NK-cell markers. TCRdb reprocessed the 5' RACE reads and reports one entry per CDR3 protein, with no DNA. The table lists 500,000 to 700,000 distinct CDR3 sequences. Sequenced: blood T cells: a sorted CD56 or NKG2C T cell subset, CD4+ or CD8+ T cells, or bulk PBMC T cells (not recorded which). The receptor set was obtained from a man between 18 and 35 years old in good health.

The rearrangement uses TRBV27 and TRBJ2-7; without DNA, the TCRdb call of TRBD2 cannot be checked. The CDR3 covers 15 residues. The germline V gene encodes CDR1 MNHEY and CDR2 SMNVEV (reference sequence). The CDR3 here is CASSLWSGGREEQYF.

The chain uses TRBV12-5 and TRBJ1-4; the TCRdb D gene call, TRBD1, has no DNA to confirm it. The germline CDR1 and CDR2 sequences are LGHNT and FRNRAP. The CDR3 covers 15 residues. The CDR3 loop reads CASGLDRGAREKLFF.

This CDR3 reads CATLPSGPGTDEQFF. The chain recombines TRBV12-3 or TRBV12-4 with TRBJ2-1; TCRdb proposes TRBD1, but this gene call is untestable without DNA. The CDR3 sequence is 15 residues long.

The chain uses TRBV12-3 or TRBV12-4 and TRBJ2-3; no DNA is available, so the TRBD1 call from TCRdb remains unchecked. The CDR3 covers 15 residues. This CDR3 is CASSFYKGGPDTQYF.

The chain joins TRBV6-2 or TRBV6-3 to TRBJ2-3; lacking DNA, the TRBD2 call made by TCRdb goes unchecked. The CDR3 sequence is 13 residues long. Germline V CDR1 and CDR2: MNHEY, SVGEGT. The CDR3 is CAGSALSTDTQYF.

The rearrangement links TRBV6-5 to TRBJ2-2; the TCRdb D gene call, TRBD2, has no DNA to confirm it. The CDR3 spans 19 residues. In germline, CDR1 is MNHEY, CDR2 SVGAGI. CDR3 amino acids: CASSYSVFRQRERPGELFF.

The V gene is TRBV5-6, the J gene TRBJ2-1; TCRdb's assignment of TRBD2 cannot be checked, as there is no DNA. The CDR3 runs to 16 residues. CDR1 SGHDT and CDR2 YYEEEE come from the germline V gene. CDR3 region: CASSSRTSGTNNEQFF.

The chain links TRBV7-3 to TRBJ2-1; TCRdb's D call of TRBD1 is untestable without DNA. The CDR3 is 14 amino acids. CDR1 and CDR2 (germline): SGHTA, FQGTGA. The CDR3 region is CASSLSLGGNEQFF.

V gene TRBV18 combines with J gene TRBJ2-7; TCRdb indicates TRBD1, and absent DNA this call remains unverified. Germline loops: CDR1 KGHSH, CDR2 LQKENI. This CDR3 spans 15 amino acids. CDR3 region: CASSQGTGTTYEQYF. The variable domain in full, with the rest retrieved from reference TRBV18 and TRBJ2-7, is NAGVMQNPRHLVRRRGQEARLRCSPMKGHSHVYWYRQLPEEGLKFMVYLQKENIIDESGMPKERFSAEFPKEGPSILRIQQVVRGDSAAYFCASSQGTGTTYEQYFGPGTRLTVT.

This chain connects TRBV4-2 to TRBJ2-3; TCRdb picks TRBD2, but there is no DNA to check that call. The CDR3 covers 13 residues. Germline lookup yields CDR1 LGHNA and CDR2 YNFKEQ. The CDR3 protein is CASSQDKLAQQYF.

The chain uses TRBV20-1 and TRBJ1-2. Germline V gene sequence: CDR1 DFQATT, CDR2 SNEGSKA (reference sequence). The CDR3 extends over 11 amino acids. The CDR3 is CSARDLSGYTF.

The genes are TRBV27 and TRBJ2-3; TCRdb selects TRBD2, and the lack of DNA leaves this call unchecked. CDR3 length: 15 residues. Germline CDR1 MNHEY, CDR2 SMNVEV (reference sequence). CDR3 sequence reads: CASRTIAGSLYTQYF.

The chain recombines TRBV25-1 with TRBJ2-5; the TCRdb D gene call, TRBD1, has no DNA to confirm it. Germline-derived CDR1 and CDR2 are MGHDK and SYGVNS. This CDR3 spans 15 amino acids. Here the CDR3 reads CASSDGVQPLETQYF.

The chain joins TRBV11-2 to TRBJ2-4; TCRdb designates TRBD1, a call that cannot be tested without DNA. This CDR3 is 16 amino acids long. From germline, CDR1 is SGHAT and CDR2 FQNNGV. The CDR3: CASSPSPRQGGNIQYF.

CDR3 residues: CASGALAGGPRFF. V usage is TRBV7-6 and J usage is TRBJ2-1; absent DNA, TCRdb's TRBD2 call cannot be checked. The CDR3 length is 13 residues. Per germline, CDR1 SGHVS and CDR2 FNYEAQ.

This rearrangement joins TRBV6-1 to TRBJ2-6; the D gene TCRdb calls, TRBD1, cannot be checked with no DNA. The germline V gene has CDR1 MNHNS and CDR2 SASEGT. The CDR3 spans 18 residues. CDR3 amino acids: CASSRPGQGGGGANVLTF.

The V call is TRBV6-5, the J call TRBJ2-7; TCRdb returns TRBD2, unconfirmable since there is no DNA. This CDR3 has 13 amino acids. Germline V lookup: CDR1 MNHEY, CDR2 SVGAGI. This CDR3 is CASSWSPTFEQYF.

The V call is TRBV28, the J call TRBJ2-1; TCRdb selects TRBD1, and the lack of DNA leaves this call unchecked. The CDR3 is 13 amino acids. CDR1 and CDR2 (germline): MDHEN, SYDVKM. CDR3 residues: CASRTGYSNEQFF.

The V and J genes are TRBV20-1 and TRBJ1-1; checking the TCRdb D call of TRBD1 is not possible without DNA. This CDR3 is built from 19 residues. Germline V gene data show CDR1 as DFQATT and CDR2 as SNEGSKA (reference sequence). CDR3: CSARGKSGNAQGPFTEAFF.

V gene TRBV12-3 or TRBV12-4 combines with J gene TRBJ1-1; TCRdb's assignment of TRBD1 cannot be checked, as there is no DNA. The CDR3 extends over 15 amino acids. This CDR3 is CASSPRDTMNTEAFF.

This chain joins TRBV4-3 and TRBJ2-1; TCRdb indicates TRBD1, and absent DNA this call remains unverified. Germline V gives CDR1 LGHNA, CDR2 YSLEER. The CDR3 length is 19 residues. CDR3 sequence: CASSRGGMLGGRGHNEQFF.

The rearrangement links TRBV4-1 to TRBJ1-2. The germline gives CDR1 MGHRA, CDR2 YSYEKL. There are 14 residues in the CDR3. The CDR3: CASSQEGGVNGYTF.

The chain employs TRBV7-9 and TRBJ2-1; checking the TCRdb D call of TRBD2 is not possible without DNA. This CDR3 is built from 15 residues. Germline V gene data show CDR1 as SEHNR and CDR2 as FQNEAQ (reference sequence). CDR3 amino acids: CASSLVLAGQNEQFF.

This chain joins TRBV7-9 and TRBJ2-7; TCRdb selects TRBD2, and the lack of DNA leaves this call unchecked. CDR3 size: 14 residues. CDR1 is SEHNR, CDR2 FQNEAQ, per germline (reference sequence). The chain's CDR3 is CASSVGLASDEQYF.

The chain uses TRBV6-5 and TRBJ2-1; TCRdb proposes TRBD2, but this gene call is untestable without DNA. CDR3 length equals 14 residues. Germline V gives CDR1 MNHEY, CDR2 SVGAGI. Here the CDR3 reads CATLAGFGANEQFF.

The chain joins TRBV5-1 to TRBJ2-1; TCRdb names TRBD2, which stays unverified in the absence of DNA. CDR3 size: 20 residues. Germline-derived CDR1 and CDR2 are SGHRS and YFSETQ. The CDR3 sequence is CASSSGLGTSGRADPNEQFF.

The rearrangement joins TRBV5-1 to TRBJ2-3; TCRdb lists TRBD2, though no DNA is available to test this call. Germline CDR1 and CDR2: SGHRS and YFSETQ. The CDR3 consists of 14 residues. Here the CDR3 reads CASSSGPRGVTQYF.